This is a list of T cell receptor beta chains from one sample in a study of shared clonotypes between healthy human individuals. Data came from immunoSEQ multiplex PCR; TCRdb stores just in-frame clones and leaves some out. The sample records 2,500,000 or so clones, 85% to 95% being singletons. Sequenced: naive CD4+ T cells from PBMCs. Source of these receptors: a man between 18 and 35 years old in good health. Some clones in this sample may be carry-over from other donors' samples. Each CDR3 is given with its conserved first and last residue. The D gene is left open where the match is weak. Only some rows state a clone size, as once, few, many or a class for expanded clones.

v_call	d_call	j_call	clone_size	cdr3_nt	cdr3_aa
TRBV30	.	TRBJ1-1	.	TGTGCCTGGACTCGGGGGGGCCGGAACACTGAAGCTTTCTTT	CAWTRGGRNTEAFF
TRBV28	TRBD1	TRBJ2-7	.	TGTGCCAGCAGTGCCGCCGTGAGACAGGGGGGTGAGCAGTACTTC	CASSAAVRQGGEQYF
TRBV5-4	.	TRBJ2-4	.	TGTGCCAGCAGCCTGGGGGAGCTAGCCAAAAACATTCAGTACTTC	CASSLGELAKNIQYF
TRBV28	.	TRBJ1-1	.	TGTGCCAGCACCCTCAACACTGAAGCTTTCTTT	CASTLNTEAFF
TRBV9	TRBD2	TRBJ2-1	.	TGTGCCAGCAGCGGTAAAGGGAGGACTAGCGGGAGGGCCCAGGGCAATGAGCAGTTCTTC	CASSGKGRTSGRAQGNEQFF
TRBV15	.	TRBJ1-4	once	TGTGCCACCAGCAGAGACCCAGGAGCTAATGAAAAACTGTTTTTT	CATSRDPGANEKLFF
TRBV6-5	TRBD1	TRBJ1-1	.	TGTGCCAGCAGTTTCTCGACAGGGGTTTGGACTGAAGCTTTCTTT	CASSFSTGVWTEAFF
TRBV4-3	.	TRBJ2-5	.	TGCGCCAGCAGCCAAGATATTACTAACGAGGGGGAGACCCAGTACTTC	CASSQDITNEGETQYF
TRBV4-2	TRBD2	TRBJ2-3	.	TGTGCCAGCAGCCAAGACGTTTCTCGGGGACTAGCGGGAGACGATACGCAGTATTTT	CASSQDVSRGLAGDDTQYF
TRBV10-2	TRBD2	TRBJ2-1	.	TGCGCCATCCCCCGGATGGCGGGAGGTCTGGCTCTCAATGAGCAGTTCTTC	CAIPRMAGGLALNEQFF
TRBV7-9	.	TRBJ1-2	.	TGTGCCAGCAGCTTAGTTCTGGGGGGGTGGACAGACTATGGCTACACCTTC	CASSLVLGGWTDYGYTF
TRBV29-1	.	TRBJ2-3	.	TGCAGCGTTGAGGGCAGTGCTAGCACAGATACGCAGTATTTT	CSVEGSASTDTQYF
TRBV5-6	TRBD1	TRBJ2-1	.	TGTGCCAGCAACCTTCTTGGCGGGACAGGGTATTACAATGAGCAGTTCTTC	CASNLLGGTGYYNEQFF
TRBV5-6	.	TRBJ1-2	.	TGTGCCAGCAGCTTGTACGACAGGCCCTATGGCTACACCTTC	CASSLYDRPYGYTF
TRBV28	TRBD1	TRBJ2-4	once	TGTGCCAGCACAGGGGGTAGGGACATTCAGTACTTC	CASTGGRDIQYF
TRBV30	.	TRBJ1-3	.	TGTGCCTGGAGTTCTGGGGGTTATCTCTCCATATATTTT	CAWSSGGYLSIYF
TRBV5-4	.	TRBJ2-2	once	TGTGCCAGCAGCTTAGTCCCTGGGGGGAACACCGGGGAGCTGTTTTTT	CASSLVPGGNTGELFF
TRBV5-4	.	TRBJ2-4	.	TGTGCCAGCAGCTACCTCCCCCCCGGGGCCAAAAACATTCAGTACTTC	CASSYLPPGAKNIQYF
TRBV6-1	.	TRBJ2-7	.	TGTGCCAGCAGTGTCGGGGTTTCCTACGAGCAGTACTTC	CASSVGVSYEQYF
TRBV7-9	.	TRBJ2-1	.	TGTGCCAGCAGCTCAAGACAGGGAGGCAACAATGAGCAGTTCTTC	CASSSRQGGNNEQFF
TRBV16	.	TRBJ1-5	.	TGTGCCAGCAGCCAATCTGGGCGAGAAGGGAGATATAGCAATCAGCCCCAGCATTTT	CASSQSGREGRYSNQPQHF
TRBV13	TRBD2	TRBJ2-1	.	TGTGCCAGCAGCTTAGGCGGGAGGCCCTACAATGAGCAGTTCTTC	CASSLGGRPYNEQFF
TRBV29-1	.	TRBJ1-2	.	TGCAGCGTCGAAGGTTCCCATTATGGCTACACCTTC	CSVEGSHYGYTF
TRBV5-1	.	TRBJ2-2	.	TGCGCCAGCAGCCCCCTATCTCAGGGGAACACCGGGGAGCTGTTTTTT	CASSPLSQGNTGELFF
TRBV18	.	TRBJ1-3	.	TGTGCCAGCTCACTAAATGGGGGCGCCATATATTTT	CASSLNGGAIYF
TRBV7-9	TRBD2	TRBJ2-1	once	TGTGCCAGCAGCTCCATGCTCGGGACTATTCTCCCCATGAGCGGGCAGTTCTTC	CASSSMLGTILPMSGQFF
TRBV18	.	TRBJ2-1	.	TGTGCCAGCTCACCGAAGGCTGATGAGCAGTTCTTC	CASSPKADEQFF
TRBV19	.	TRBJ1-5	.	TGTGCCAGTAGGGACAGAAACAATCAGCCCCAGCATTTT	CASRDRNNQPQHF
TRBV5-5	TRBD2	TRBJ2-7	.	TGTGCCAGCAGCTTGGGACCGGGGGGAAGCACCTACGAGCAGTACTTC	CASSLGPGGSTYEQYF
TRBV11-2	.	TRBJ2-2	once	TGTGCCAGCAGCTCCCTCCGGGGTACCGGGGAGCTGTTTTTT	CASSSLRGTGELFF
TRBV4-2	.	TRBJ2-3	.	TGTGCCAGTTCGGAGACCACAGATACGCAGTATTTT	CASSETTDTQYF
TRBV5-1	.	TRBJ1-1	.	TGCGCCAGCAGCTTGGTAGGGCAGACCCTCGAGGTTAACACTGAAGCTTTCTTT	CASSLVGQTLEVNTEAFF
TRBV9	TRBD1	TRBJ2-5	.	TGTGCCAGCAGCCAGACAGGGTACGAGACCCAGTACTTC	CASSQTGYETQYF
TRBV6-6	.	TRBJ2-5	.	TGTGCCAGCAGTTACCAGTCATCGGTCCAAGAGACCCAGTACTTC	CASSYQSSVQETQYF
TRBV11-3	TRBD2	TRBJ2-3	once	TGTGCCAGCAGCCGAGGACTAGCGGGAGCAGATACGCAGTATTTT	CASSRGLAGADTQYF
TRBV5-1	TRBD2	TRBJ2-1	.	TGCGCCAGCAGCTTGCTAGCGGGAGACTACAATGAGCAGTTCTTC	CASSLLAGDYNEQFF
TRBV7-3	.	TRBJ2-5	.	TGTGCCAGCAGCTTAGGGTCCTTGGGGGAGACCCAGTACTTC	CASSLGSLGETQYF
TRBV28	.	TRBJ1-1	.	TGTGCCAGCAGTTTTCTGTCGGGGGCCGGGAACACTGAAGCTTTCTTT	CASSFLSGAGNTEAFF
TRBV19	.	TRBJ2-1	.	TGTGCCAGTAGTATAAGGGCCCTGAACAATGAGCAGTTCTTC	CASSIRALNNEQFF
TRBV7-2	.	TRBJ2-3	.	TGTGCCAGCAGCTCGGATACGCAGTATTTT	CASSSDTQYF
TRBV6-1	.	TRBJ2-1	.	TGTGCCAGCAGTGAAGCGGGGAATGAGCAGTTCTTC	CASSEAGNEQFF
TRBV27	.	TRBJ1-4	.	TGTGCCAGCATTGATAACAGGGTTCCAACTAATGAAAAACTGTTTTTT	CASIDNRVPTNEKLFF
TRBV5-4	.	TRBJ2-1	.	TGTGCCAGCAGCGTGCCCCCAGGGGATCGTGAGCAGTTCTTC	CASSVPPGDREQFF
TRBV7-9	.	TRBJ1-5	.	TGTGCCAGCAGCTCGAGGGGTGATCAGCCCCAGCATTTT	CASSSRGDQPQHF